Listed below are T cell receptor beta chains from one sample, sequenced in a study of shared clonotypes between healthy human individuals. The table came from immunoSEQ multiplex PCR; TCRdb's copy has only in-frame clones and leaves some out. This table holds 2 million to 3 million clones, 93% found once. The sample consisted of naive CD4+ T cells from PBMCs. The receptor set was obtained from a man in his late teens or twenties in good health. Some clones in this sample may be carry-over from other donors' samples. The CDR3 runs from the conserved cysteine through the conserved F or W. The order of the fields is J gene, D gene, V gene, CDR3 protein, CDR3 DNA. D genes are given only for firm matches.

>TRBJ1-2|TRBD1|TRBV7-9
CASSFETGSGYTF
TGTGCCAGCAGCTTTGAGACAGGGTCGGGCTACACCTTC
>TRBJ2-2|-|TRBV19
CASSQGQKDTGELFF
TGTGCCAGTTCCCAGGGGCAAAAGGACACCGGGGAGCTGTTTTTT
>TRBJ2-1|TRBD2|TRBV18
CASSPSGLAGVGEQFF
TGTGCCAGCTCACCGTCGGGACTAGCGGGAGTCGGTGAGCAGTTCTTC
>TRBJ2-7|-|TRBV5-1
CASSLDRDKQYF
TGCGCCAGCAGCTTGGACAGGGACAAGCAGTACTTC
>TRBJ2-2|-|TRBV4-2
CASSRGSGGTEGNTGELFF
TGTGCCAGCAGCCGGGGCAGCGGAGGGACCGAGGGGAACACCGGGGAGCTGTTTTTT
>TRBJ1-2|TRBD1|TRBV30
CAWSIQQGDYGYTF
TGTGCCTGGAGTATTCAACAGGGGGATTATGGCTACACCTTC
>TRBJ2-4|-|TRBV15
CATSRGTGPQNIQYF
TGTGCCACCAGCAGAGGAACCGGACCCCAAAACATTCAGTACTTC
>TRBJ1-5|TRBD1|TRBV19
CASSPDRGGNQPQHF
TGTGCCAGTAGTCCCGACAGGGGCGGCAATCAGCCCCAGCATTTT
>TRBJ1-2|-|TRBV14
CASSQDLPGAATYGYTF
TGTGCCAGCAGCCAAGATCTTCCCGGGGCAGCCACGTATGGCTACACCTTC
>TRBJ2-7|TRBD1|TRBV10-3
CAISEPGTGALSEQYF
TGTGCCATCAGTGAGCCCGGGACAGGGGCTTTGTCCGAGCAGTACTTC